This T cell receptor beta chain was profiled in a study of beta chain features in type 1 diabetes. Turning to this clone: Its antigen is not identified.

Study-level results: When Type 1 diabetes patients were examined, their TCRB CDR3s proved moderately but significantly shorter in all four CD4+ subsets.

Reverse transcribing all isolated RNA meant expressed TCRB transcripts were sequenced. Measured with immunoSEQ multiplex PCR; TCRdb has only the in-frame clones, and not every one. The table lists around 300,000 clones, 9.5% to 12% of them singletons. Input material: naive CD4+ T cells from blood. The sequence was obtained from a woman in her 30s in good health.

CDR3 nucleotide sequence: TGCAGCGTGAGACAGGGGCGGTCCCCCTCCGGCGAGCAGTACTTC. Its protein is CSVRQGRSPSGEQYF. The chain has TRBV29-1 and TRBJ2-5, with 8 bases lining up with TRBD1. The J call is in doubt because the DNA end fits TRBJ2-7 better. The germline V gene has CDR1 SQVTM and CDR2 ANQGSEA. The CDR3 spans 15 residues.